The present T cell receptor beta chain was sequenced within a study of T cell responses to AZD1222 COVID-19 vaccine. The V end lost 4 bases, the J end lost 8 bases, and 34 bases lay between the germline ends. This CDR3 contains 20 residues. Germline-derived CDR1 and CDR2 are SGHNT and YYREEE (reference sequence). Here immunoSEQ multiplex PCR was the method, and the copy in TCRdb shows in-frame clones only, minus some. The sample lists roughly 70,000 clones, more than 75% occurring once. Study-wide results and limits: Females outnumbered males among donors, who were mostly white British; clonal diversity was possibly underestimated.

Concerning this clone itself: Its matching antigen is unknown.

The sequencing used peripheral blood, collected 28 days after the second dose of the MenACWY control vaccine. The rearrangement uses TRBV5-4 and TRBJ2-1; maybe TRBD1 (7 bases). The source is an adult who received the MenACWY meningococcal vaccine as a control. This chain's CDR3 is CASSALSNRFRGASWHEQFF. The CDR3 coding sequence is TGTGCCAGCAGCGCCCTTTCAAATAGATTCAGGGGGGCGAGTTGGCATGAGCAGTTCTTC.